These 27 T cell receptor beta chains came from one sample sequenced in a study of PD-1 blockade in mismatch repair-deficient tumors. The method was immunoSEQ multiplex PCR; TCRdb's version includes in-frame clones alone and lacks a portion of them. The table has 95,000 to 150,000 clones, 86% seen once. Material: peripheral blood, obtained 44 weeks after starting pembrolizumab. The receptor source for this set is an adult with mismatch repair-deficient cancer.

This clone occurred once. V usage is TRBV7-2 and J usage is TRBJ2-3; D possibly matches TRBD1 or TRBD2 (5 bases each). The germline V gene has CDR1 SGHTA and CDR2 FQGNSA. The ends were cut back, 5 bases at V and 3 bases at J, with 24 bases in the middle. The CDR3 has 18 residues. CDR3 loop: CASSRAGRGPPLTDTQYF. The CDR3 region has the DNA TGTGCCAGCAGCCGGGCGGGTAGGGGTCCGCCCCTTACAGATACGCAGTATTTT.

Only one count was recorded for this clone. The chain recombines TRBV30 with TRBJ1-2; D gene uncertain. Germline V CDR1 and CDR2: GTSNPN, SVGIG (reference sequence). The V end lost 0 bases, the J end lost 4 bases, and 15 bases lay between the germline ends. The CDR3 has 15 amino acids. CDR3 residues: CAWSVMWRELYGYTF. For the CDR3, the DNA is TGTGCCTGGAGTGTGATGTGGCGGGAGCTCTATGGCTACACCTTC.

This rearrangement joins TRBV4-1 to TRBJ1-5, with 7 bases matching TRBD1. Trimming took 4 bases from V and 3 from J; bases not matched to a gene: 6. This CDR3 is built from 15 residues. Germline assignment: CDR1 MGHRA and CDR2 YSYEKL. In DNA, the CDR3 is TGCGCCAGCAGCCCTAAGCAGGGGGTCAATCAGCCCCAGCATTTT. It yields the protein CASSPKQGVNQPQHF.

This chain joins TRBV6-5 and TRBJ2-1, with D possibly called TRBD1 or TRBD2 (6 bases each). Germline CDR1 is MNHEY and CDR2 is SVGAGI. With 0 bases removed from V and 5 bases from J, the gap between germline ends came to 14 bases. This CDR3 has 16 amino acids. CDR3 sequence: CASSYSTGRINNEQFF. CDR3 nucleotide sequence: TGTGCCAGCAGTTACTCAACAGGGAGGATCAACAATGAGCAGTTCTTC.

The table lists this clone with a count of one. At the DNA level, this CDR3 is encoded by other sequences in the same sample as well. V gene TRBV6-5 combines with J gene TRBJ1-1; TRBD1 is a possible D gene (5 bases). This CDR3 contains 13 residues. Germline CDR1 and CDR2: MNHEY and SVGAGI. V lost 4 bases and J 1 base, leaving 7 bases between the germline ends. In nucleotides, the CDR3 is TGTGCCAGCAGTTGGGGACGGAACACTGAAGCTTTCTTT. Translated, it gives CASSWGRNTEAFF.

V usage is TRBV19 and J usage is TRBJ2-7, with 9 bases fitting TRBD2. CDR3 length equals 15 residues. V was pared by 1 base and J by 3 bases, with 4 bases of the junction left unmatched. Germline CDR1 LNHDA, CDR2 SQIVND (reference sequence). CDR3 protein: CASSIVASGNYEQYF. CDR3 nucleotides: TGTGCCAGTAGTATAGTAGCTAGCGGGAACTACGAGCAGTACTTC.

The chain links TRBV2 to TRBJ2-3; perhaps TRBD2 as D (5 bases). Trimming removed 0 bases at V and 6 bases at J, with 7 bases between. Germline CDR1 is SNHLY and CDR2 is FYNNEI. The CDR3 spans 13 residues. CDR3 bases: TGTGCCAGCAGTGAAGCTAGCGTCGATACGCAGTATTTT. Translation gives CASSEASVDTQYF.

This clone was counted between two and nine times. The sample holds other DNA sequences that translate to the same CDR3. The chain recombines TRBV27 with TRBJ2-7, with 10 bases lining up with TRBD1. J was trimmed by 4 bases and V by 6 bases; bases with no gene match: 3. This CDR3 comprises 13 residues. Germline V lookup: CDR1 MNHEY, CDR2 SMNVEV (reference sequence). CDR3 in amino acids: CASSSGQGYEQYF. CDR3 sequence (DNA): TGTGCCAGCAGCTCGGGACAGGGGTACGAGCAGTACTTC.

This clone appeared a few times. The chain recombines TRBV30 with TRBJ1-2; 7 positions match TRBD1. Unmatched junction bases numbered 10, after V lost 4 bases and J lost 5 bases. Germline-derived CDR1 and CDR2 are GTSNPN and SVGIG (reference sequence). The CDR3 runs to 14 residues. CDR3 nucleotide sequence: TGTGCCTGGACCCTACGACAGGGTTGGTATGGCTACACCTTC. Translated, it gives CAWTLRQGWYGYTF.

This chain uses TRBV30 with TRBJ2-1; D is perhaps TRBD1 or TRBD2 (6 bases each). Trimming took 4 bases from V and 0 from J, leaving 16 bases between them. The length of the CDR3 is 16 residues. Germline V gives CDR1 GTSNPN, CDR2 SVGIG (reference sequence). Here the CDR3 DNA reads TGTGCCTGGAATAGGGGGGCGGTTACCTCCTACAATGAGCAGTTCTTC. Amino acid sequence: CAWNRGAVTSYNEQFF.

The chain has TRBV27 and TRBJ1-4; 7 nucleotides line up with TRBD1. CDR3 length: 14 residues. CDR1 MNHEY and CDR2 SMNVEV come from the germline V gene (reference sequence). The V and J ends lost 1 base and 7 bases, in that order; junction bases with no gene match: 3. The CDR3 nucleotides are TGTGCCAGCAGTTTATTGGCAGGGGGTGAAAAACTGTTTTTT. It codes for CASSLLAGGEKLFF.

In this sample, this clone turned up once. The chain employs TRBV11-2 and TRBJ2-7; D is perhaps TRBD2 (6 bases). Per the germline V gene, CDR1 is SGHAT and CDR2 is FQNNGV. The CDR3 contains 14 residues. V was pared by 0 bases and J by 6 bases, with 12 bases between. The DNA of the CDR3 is TGTGCCAGCAGCTTAGAATTCGGAGGGAGCGAGCAGTACTTC. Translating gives CASSLEFGGSEQYF.

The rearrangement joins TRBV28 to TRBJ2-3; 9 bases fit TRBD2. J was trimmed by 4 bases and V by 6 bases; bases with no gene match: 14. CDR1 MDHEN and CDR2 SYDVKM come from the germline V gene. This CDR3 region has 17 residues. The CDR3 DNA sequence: TGTGCCAGCAGCCAAAATCTAGCGGGACTCCATGCAGATACGCAGTATTTT. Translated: CASSQNLAGLHADTQYF. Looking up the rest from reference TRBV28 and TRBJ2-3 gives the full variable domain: DVKVTQSSRYLVKRTGEKVFLECVQDMDHENMFWYRQDPGLGLRLIYFSYDVKMKEKGDIPEGYSVSREKKERFSLILESASTNQTSMYLCASSQNLAGLHADTQYFGPGTRLTVL.

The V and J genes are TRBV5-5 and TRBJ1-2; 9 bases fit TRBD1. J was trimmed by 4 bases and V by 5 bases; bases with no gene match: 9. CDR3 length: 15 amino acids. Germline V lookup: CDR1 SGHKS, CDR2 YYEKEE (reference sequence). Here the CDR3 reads CASSIQDRGFYGYTF. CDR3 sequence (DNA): TGTGCCAGCAGTATACAGGACAGGGGATTCTATGGCTACACCTTC.

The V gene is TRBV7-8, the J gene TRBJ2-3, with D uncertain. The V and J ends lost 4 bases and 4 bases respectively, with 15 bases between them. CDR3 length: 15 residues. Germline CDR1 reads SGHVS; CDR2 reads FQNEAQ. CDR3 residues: CASSSRPISADTQYF. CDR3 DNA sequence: TGTGCCAGCAGCTCCCGACCTATATCCGCAGATACGCAGTATTTT.

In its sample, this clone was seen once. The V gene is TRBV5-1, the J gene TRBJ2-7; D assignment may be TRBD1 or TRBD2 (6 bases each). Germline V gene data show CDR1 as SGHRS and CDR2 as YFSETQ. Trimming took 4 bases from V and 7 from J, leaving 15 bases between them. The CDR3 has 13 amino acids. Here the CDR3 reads CASSPRIGGEQYF. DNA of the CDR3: TGCGCCAGCAGCCCACGTATAGGGGGGGAGCAGTACTTC.

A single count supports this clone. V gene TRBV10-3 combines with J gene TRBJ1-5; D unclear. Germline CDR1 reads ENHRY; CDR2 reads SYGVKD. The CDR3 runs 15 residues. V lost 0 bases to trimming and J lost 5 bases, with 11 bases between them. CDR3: CAISESQSYDQPQHF. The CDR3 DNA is TGTGCCATCAGTGAGTCCCAGTCCTACGATCAGCCCCAGCATTTT.

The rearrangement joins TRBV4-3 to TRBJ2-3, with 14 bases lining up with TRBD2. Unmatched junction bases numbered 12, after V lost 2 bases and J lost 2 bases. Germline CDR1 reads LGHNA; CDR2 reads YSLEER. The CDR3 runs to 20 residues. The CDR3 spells CASSQRGLAGEVRITDTQYF. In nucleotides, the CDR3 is TGCGCCAGCAGCCAAAGGGGACTAGCGGGAGAAGTGAGGATCACAGATACGCAGTATTTT.

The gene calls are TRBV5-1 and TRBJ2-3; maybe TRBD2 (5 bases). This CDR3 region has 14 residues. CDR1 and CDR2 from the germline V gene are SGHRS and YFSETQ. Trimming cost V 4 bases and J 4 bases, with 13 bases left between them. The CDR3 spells CASSAGDNPDTQYF. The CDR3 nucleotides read TGCGCCAGCAGCGCCGGGGATAACCCAGATACGCAGTATTTT.

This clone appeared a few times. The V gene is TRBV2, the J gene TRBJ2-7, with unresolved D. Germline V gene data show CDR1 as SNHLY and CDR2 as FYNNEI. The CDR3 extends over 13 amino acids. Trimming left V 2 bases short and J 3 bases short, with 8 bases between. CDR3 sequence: CASSEPFLYEQYF. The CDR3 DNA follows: TGTGCCAGCAGTGAACCGTTCCTCTACGAGCAGTACTTC.

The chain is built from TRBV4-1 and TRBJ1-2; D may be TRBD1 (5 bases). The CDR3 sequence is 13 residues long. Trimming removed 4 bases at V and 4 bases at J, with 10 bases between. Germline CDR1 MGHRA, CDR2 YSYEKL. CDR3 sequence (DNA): TGCGCCAGCAGCCCTCGGGGGTTCTATGGCTACACCTTC. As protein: CASSPRGFYGYTF.

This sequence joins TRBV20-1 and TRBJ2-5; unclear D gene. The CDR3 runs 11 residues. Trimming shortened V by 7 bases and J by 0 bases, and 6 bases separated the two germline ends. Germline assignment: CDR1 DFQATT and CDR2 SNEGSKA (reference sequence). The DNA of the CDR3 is TGCAGTGGAGATGACCAAGAGACCCAGTACTTC. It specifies CSGDDQETQYF.

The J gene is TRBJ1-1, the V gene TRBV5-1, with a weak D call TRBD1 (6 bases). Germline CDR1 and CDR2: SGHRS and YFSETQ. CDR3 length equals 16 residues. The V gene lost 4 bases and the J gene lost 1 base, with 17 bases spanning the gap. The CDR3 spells CASSEAERGGNTEAFF. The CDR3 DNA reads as TGCGCCAGCAGCGAAGCCGAAAGGGGGGGGAACACTGAAGCTTTCTTT.

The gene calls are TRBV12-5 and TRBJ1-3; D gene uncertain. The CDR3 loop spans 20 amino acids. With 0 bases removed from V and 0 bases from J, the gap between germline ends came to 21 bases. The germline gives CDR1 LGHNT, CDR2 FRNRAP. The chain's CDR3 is CASGLVLGGWGRSSGNTIYF. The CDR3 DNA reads TGTGCTAGTGGTTTGGTACTCGGCGGGTGGGGAAGGAGCTCTGGAAACACCATATATTTT.

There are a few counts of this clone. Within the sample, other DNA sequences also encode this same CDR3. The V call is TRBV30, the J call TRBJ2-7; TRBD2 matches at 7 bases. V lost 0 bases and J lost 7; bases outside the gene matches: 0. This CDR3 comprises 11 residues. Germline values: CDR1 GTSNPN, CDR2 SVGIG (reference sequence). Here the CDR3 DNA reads TGTGCCTGGAGTGTCGGGGGGGAGCAGTACTTC. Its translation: CAWSVGGEQYF. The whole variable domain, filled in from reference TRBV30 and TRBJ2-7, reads SQTIHQWPATLVQPVGSPLSLECTVEGTSNPNLYWYRQAAGRGLQLLFYSVGIGQISSEVPQNLSASRPQDRQFILSSKKLLLSDSGFYLCAWSVGGEQYFGPGTRLTVT.

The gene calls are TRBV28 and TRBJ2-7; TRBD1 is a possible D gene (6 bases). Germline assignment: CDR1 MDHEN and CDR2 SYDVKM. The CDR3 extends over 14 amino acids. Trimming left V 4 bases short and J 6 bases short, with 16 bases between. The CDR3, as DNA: TGTGCCAGCAGTTCCGGGACACATAAGACCGAGCAGTACTTC. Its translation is CASSSGTHKTEQYF.

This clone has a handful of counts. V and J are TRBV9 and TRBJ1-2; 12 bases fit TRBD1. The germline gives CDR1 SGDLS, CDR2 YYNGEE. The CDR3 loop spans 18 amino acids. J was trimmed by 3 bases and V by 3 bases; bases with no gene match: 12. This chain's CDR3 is CASSASSTGTGGHYGYTF. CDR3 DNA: TGTGCCAGCAGCGCCTCGTCCACCGGGACAGGGGGCCACTATGGCTACACCTTC.